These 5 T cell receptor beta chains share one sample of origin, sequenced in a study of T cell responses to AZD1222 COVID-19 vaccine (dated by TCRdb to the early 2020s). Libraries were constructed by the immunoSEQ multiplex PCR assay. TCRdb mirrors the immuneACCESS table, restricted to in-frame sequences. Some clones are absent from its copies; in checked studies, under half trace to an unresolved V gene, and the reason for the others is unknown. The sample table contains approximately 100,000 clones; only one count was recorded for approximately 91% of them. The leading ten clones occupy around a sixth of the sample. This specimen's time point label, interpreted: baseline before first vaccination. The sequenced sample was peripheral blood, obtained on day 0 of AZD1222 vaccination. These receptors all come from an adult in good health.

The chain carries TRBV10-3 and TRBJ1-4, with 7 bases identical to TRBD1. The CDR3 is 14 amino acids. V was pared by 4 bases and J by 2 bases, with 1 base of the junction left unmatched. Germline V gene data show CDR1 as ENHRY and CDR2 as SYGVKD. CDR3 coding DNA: TGTGCCATCAGTGCGGGACAGACTAATGAAAAACTGTTTTTT. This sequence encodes CAISAGQTNEKLFF.

CDR3 region: CASSLGGWELFF. The CDR3 coding sequence is TGTGCCAGCAGCTTGGGGGGCTGGGAGCTGTTTTTT. This chain connects TRBV7-9 to TRBJ2-2; D tentatively reads TRBD1 or TRBD2 (6 bases each). The germline V and J ends were trimmed by 3 bases and 9 bases, with 8 bases remaining between them. The CDR3 runs 12 residues. In germline, CDR1 is SEHNR, CDR2 FQNEAQ (reference sequence).

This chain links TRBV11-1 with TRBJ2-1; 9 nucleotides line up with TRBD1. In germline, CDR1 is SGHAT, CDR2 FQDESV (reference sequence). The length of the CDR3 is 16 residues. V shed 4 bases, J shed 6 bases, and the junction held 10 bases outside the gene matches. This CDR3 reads CASSSRRTGAVNEQFF. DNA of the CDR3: TGTGCCAGCAGCTCCCGGCGGACAGGGGCCGTCAATGAGCAGTTCTTC.

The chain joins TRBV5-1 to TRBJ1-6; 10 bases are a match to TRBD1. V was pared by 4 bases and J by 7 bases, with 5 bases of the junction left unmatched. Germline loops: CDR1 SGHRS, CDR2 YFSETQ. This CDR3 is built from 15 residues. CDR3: CASSQQGQGNSPLHF. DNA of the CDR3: TGCGCCAGCAGCCAACAGGGACAGGGGAATTCACCCCTCCACTTT.

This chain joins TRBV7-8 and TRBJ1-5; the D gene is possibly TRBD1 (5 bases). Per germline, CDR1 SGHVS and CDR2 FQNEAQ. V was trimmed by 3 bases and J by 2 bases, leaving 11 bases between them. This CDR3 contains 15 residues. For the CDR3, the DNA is TGTGCCAGCAGCTTGGCAGGGCAAGGCAATCAGCCCCAGCATTTT. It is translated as CASSLAGQGNQPQHF.